What follows describes a single T cell receptor (beta chain). These data come from a study of blood T cell repertoires in COVID-19. Trimming shortened V by 4 bases and J by 3 bases, and 16 bases separated the two germline ends. The V gene's germline CDR1 is ENHRY and CDR2 SYGVKD. The CDR3 runs 15 residues. Original handling: Reference gene primer amplification in the assay estimated nucleated cell counts. Profiling relied on immunoSEQ multiplex PCR, and the TCRdb table lists in-frame clones only, not all of them. That table is the source of V, J and clone size, and D and trimming were worked out from the DNA. The data contain about 58,000 clones, around 78% of them singletons.

This chain uses TRBV10-3 with TRBJ2-7; D may be TRBD2 (5 bases). Sequenced: peripheral blood. The sequence derives from a human donor in a cohort sampled during active COVID-19. The CDR3 DNA reads as TGTGCCATCAGTGGCCGGGTCCGGGGAGACTACGAGCAGTACTTC. Its protein is CAISGRVRGDYEQYF.